A selection of T cell receptor beta chains follows, all from one sample in a study of vaccination effects on CD4 cells after COVID-19. These TCRs' antigens remain unknown. Here immunoSEQ multiplex PCR was the method, and the copy in TCRdb shows in-frame clones only, minus some. Among around 40,000 clones listed, 75% were seen once. This material consisted of CD4+ T cells from PBMCs cultured with a peptide pool, taken before COVID-19 vaccination. These receptors were taken from a human donor who had a prior SARS-CoV-2 infection. CDR3s include the opening cysteine and the closing phenylalanine or tryptophan. The D gene is left open where the match is weak. A clone size is listed for some rows: how often the clone was seen (once, few, many), or a class if it is expanded.

>.|TRBJ2-3|TRBV19|.
TGTGCCAGTAGTTCGGCAGGGGCGGGGGCTAGCACAGATACGCAGTATTTT
CASSSAGAGASTDTQYF
>once|TRBJ2-5|TRBV14|.
TGTGCCAGCAGCCTCTACCTAGGCTCCGGGACGGCCGAAGAGACCCAGTACTTC
CASSLYLGSGTAEETQYF
>.|TRBJ1-2|TRBV10-3|.
TGTGCCATCAGTGAGTCGACAGGACCCTATGGCTACACCTTC
CAISESTGPYGYTF
>.|TRBJ2-7|TRBV6-2/TRBV6-3|.
TGTGCCAGCAGTTATTTTCCGGGAGTCGACGAGCAGTACTTC
CASSYFPGVDEQYF
>.|TRBJ1-1|TRBV5-1|.
TGCGCCAGCAGCCCCCTACTGACCAACACTGAAGCTTTCTTT
CASSPLLTNTEAFF
>few|TRBJ2-7|TRBV18|.
TGTGCCAGCTCGAAAGGGGGGGACTTTTCCTACGAGCAGTACTTC
CASSKGGDFSYEQYF
>.|TRBJ2-1|TRBV7-6|.
TGTGCCAGCAGCTACTCCTTAGCGAACCGTGGGAATGAGCAGTTCTTC
CASSYSLANRGNEQFF
>.|TRBJ1-1|TRBV6-5|.
TGTGCCAGCAGTCCCCGCGGTATGGGGAACACTGAAGCTTTCTTT
CASSPRGMGNTEAFF
>.|TRBJ2-3|TRBV10-3|TRBD2
TGTGCCATCAGAAGACACAGCGGGGGGTTCACAGATACGCAGTATTTT
CAIRRHSGGFTDTQYF
>.|TRBJ1-5|TRBV5-4|TRBD1
TGTGCCAGCAGCTGGGGGACAGGGGTGGCTTATCAGCCCCAGCATTTT
CASSWGTGVAYQPQHF
>.|TRBJ2-7|TRBV5-4|.
TGTGCCAGCAGCGCCCCCGGGACTGCTATTGAGCAGTACTTC
CASSAPGTAIEQYF
>.|TRBJ2-1|TRBV7-2|.
TGTGCCAGCAGTATAGACCCAATCTCCTACAATGAGCAGTTCTTC
CASSIDPISYNEQFF
>few|TRBJ2-2|TRBV6-5|.
TGTGCCAGCAGGACTTCGAACACCGGGGAGCTGTTTTTT
CASRTSNTGELFF
>.|TRBJ2-1|TRBV6-4|TRBD2
TGTGCCAGCAGTGACACGGGAGGGTACAATGAGCAGTTCTTC
CASSDTGGYNEQFF
>.|TRBJ1-1|TRBV6-5|.
TGTGCCAGCAGTTCAATCAGGGGGAACACTGAAGCTTTCTTT
CASSSIRGNTEAFF
>.|TRBJ1-5|TRBV7-8|.
TGTGCCAGCAGCTCCATGGAGAGACAGGTTAGCAATCAGCCCCAGCATTTT
CASSSMERQVSNQPQHF
>.|TRBJ2-3|TRBV6-2/TRBV6-3|TRBD2
TGTGCCAGCAGTCTCACTAGCGCCGGCCCTCCTGGAGATACGCAGTATTTT
CASSLTSAGPPGDTQYF
>few|TRBJ1-3|TRBV30|.
TGTGCCTGGATCGTCAGCACTGGAAACACCATATATTTT
CAWIVSTGNTIYF
>.|TRBJ2-3|TRBV7-2|TRBD2
TGTGCCAGCAGCTCCCGGGGGGCAGATACGCAGTATTTT
CASSSRGADTQYF
>.|TRBJ2-3|TRBV7-2|.
TGTGCCAGCAGCTTAGTTTTGAGGTCGGATACGCAGTATTTT
CASSLVLRSDTQYF
>many|TRBJ2-7|TRBV2|.
TGTGCCAGCAACGACGCCGGGAAAGCCTACGAGCAGTACTTC
CASNDAGKAYEQYF
>.|TRBJ2-1|TRBV4-2|TRBD2
TGTGCCAGCAGCCCCTCCGGAAGCGGGGCCCAGTTCTTC
CASSPSGSGAQFF
>few|TRBJ1-6|TRBV4-2|.
TGTGCCAGCAGCCAAGACCAGGGGCGCGGGAATTCACCCCTCCACTTT
CASSQDQGRGNSPLHF
>few|TRBJ1-1|TRBV6-5|.
TGTGCCACCCAGACTCTACAGGGTGGAGCTTTCTTT
CATQTLQGGAFF
>.|TRBJ2-1|TRBV6-4|.
TGTGCCAGCAGTGACGAGCTAGGTGCCTACAATGAGCAGTTCTTC
CASSDELGAYNEQFF
>.|TRBJ1-4|TRBV3-1/TRBV3-2|.
TGTGCCAGCAGCCAAGACACCGGATTGGAAAAACTGTTTTTT
CASSQDTGLEKLFF
>.|TRBJ2-7|TRBV2|.
TGTGCCAGTGGGCTGGCAGCCCCAGTAGAGTACTTC
CASGLAAPVEYF
>.|TRBJ1-2|TRBV4-1|.
TGCGCCAGCAGCCAACAATATGCCCAACAGGGTGTCTATGGCTACACCTTC
CASSQQYAQQGVYGYTF
>.|TRBJ1-4|TRBV11-2|.
TGTGCCAGCAGCTTAGCTCGAAAACTGTTTTTT
CASSLARKLFF
>.|TRBJ1-2|TRBV19|.
TGTGCCAGTAGTATTTCATATGGTCAGTCCTATGGCTACACCTTC
CASSISYGQSYGYTF
>few|TRBJ2-2|TRBV15|TRBD1
TGTGCCACCAGCAGAAAAAGACAGGGGGCCGACACCGGGGAGCTGTTTTTT
CATSRKRQGADTGELFF